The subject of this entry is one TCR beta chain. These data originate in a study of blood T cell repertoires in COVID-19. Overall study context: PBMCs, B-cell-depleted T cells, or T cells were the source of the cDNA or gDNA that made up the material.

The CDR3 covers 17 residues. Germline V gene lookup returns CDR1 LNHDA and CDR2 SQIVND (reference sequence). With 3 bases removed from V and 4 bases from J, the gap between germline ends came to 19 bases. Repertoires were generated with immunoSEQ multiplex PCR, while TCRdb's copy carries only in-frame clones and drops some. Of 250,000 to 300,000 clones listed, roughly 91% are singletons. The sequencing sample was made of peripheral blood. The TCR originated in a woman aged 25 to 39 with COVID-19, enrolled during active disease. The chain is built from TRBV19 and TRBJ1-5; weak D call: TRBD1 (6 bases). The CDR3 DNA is TGTGCCAGTAGTATTATCGGGACACCACGGCGGAATCAGCCCCAGCATTTT. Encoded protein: CASSIIGTPRRNQPQHF.